This paragraph reports one TCR beta chain. Its antigen is not identified. CDR3 size: 13 residues. V dropped 7 bases and J dropped 5; count of bases not matched to a gene: 10. Germline-derived CDR1 and CDR2 are SQVTM and ANQGSEA. Donors had no recently reported acute infections or vaccinations and were HIV-negative. The sample belongs to a study of shared clonotypes between healthy human individuals. The wider study: CD8 memory received one plate per donor, CD8 naive two, CD4 memory three and CD4 naive three.

Sequencing used immunoSEQ multiplex PCR; TCRdb keeps in-frame clones, though not all of them. The table shows 2 million or so clones, with 85% to 95% occurring only once. Notes on the study in general: The authors expected sequencing depth to affect clonotype sharing among donors.

The chain uses TRBV29-1 and TRBJ2-5, with 7 positions matching TRBD2. Sequencing input: naive CD4+ T cells sorted from blood. The subset is: CD45RA+ positively selected. The sequence was obtained from a man aged 18 to 29 in good health. The CDR3 sequence is CSAGGPAGETQYF. DNA of the CDR3: TGCAGCGCCGGCGGTCCAGCGGGGGAGACCCAGTACTTC.